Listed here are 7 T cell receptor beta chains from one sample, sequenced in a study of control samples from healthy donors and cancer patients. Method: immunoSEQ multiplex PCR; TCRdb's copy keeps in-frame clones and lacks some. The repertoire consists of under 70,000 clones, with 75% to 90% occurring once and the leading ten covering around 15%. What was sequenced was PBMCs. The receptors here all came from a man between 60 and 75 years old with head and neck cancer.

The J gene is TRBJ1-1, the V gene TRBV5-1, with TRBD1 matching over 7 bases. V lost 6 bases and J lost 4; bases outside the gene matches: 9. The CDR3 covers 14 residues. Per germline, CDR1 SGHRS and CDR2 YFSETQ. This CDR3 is CASTRDSGGTEAFF. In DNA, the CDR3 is TGCGCCAGCACTCGGGACAGTGGCGGCACTGAAGCTTTCTTT.

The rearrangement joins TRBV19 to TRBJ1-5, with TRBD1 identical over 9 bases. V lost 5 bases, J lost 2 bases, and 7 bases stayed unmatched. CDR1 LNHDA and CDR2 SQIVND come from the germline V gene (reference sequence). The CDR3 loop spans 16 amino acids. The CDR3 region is CASSPGTGRGNQPQHF. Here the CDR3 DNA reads TGTGCCAGTAGTCCAGGGACAGGGAGGGGCAATCAGCCCCAGCATTTT.

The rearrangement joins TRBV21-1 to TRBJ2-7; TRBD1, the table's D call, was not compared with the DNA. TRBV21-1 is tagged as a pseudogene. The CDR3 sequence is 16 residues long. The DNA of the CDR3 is TGTGCCAGCAGCAAAGCACCGGGACAGGGGGACTACGAGCAGTACTTC. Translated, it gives CASSKAPGQGDYEQYF.

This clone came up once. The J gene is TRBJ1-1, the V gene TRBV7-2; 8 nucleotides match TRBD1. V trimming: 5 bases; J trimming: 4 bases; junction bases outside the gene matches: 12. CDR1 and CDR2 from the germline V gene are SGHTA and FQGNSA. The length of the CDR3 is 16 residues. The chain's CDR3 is CASSRGQAGGGTEAFF. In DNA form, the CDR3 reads TGTGCCAGCAGCAGGGGACAGGCCGGGGGTGGCACTGAAGCTTTCTTT.

This CDR3 reads CASRRQGAGGNTIYF. As DNA, the CDR3 is TGTGCCAGCAGACGCCAGGGGGCAGGGGGAAACACCATATATTTT. The chain couples TRBV6-6 to TRBJ1-3; 8 nucleotides align to TRBD1. The length of the CDR3 is 15 residues. Trimming removed 6 bases from V and 4 bases from J; junction bases left unmatched: 8. The germline CDR1 and CDR2 sequences are MNHNY and SVGAGI (reference sequence).

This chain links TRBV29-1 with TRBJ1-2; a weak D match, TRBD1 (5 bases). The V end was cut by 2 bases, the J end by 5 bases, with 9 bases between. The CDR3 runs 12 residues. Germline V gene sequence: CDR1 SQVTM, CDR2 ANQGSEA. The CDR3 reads CSVEWGEYGYTF. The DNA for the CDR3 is TGCAGCGTTGAATGGGGGGAATATGGCTACACCTTC.

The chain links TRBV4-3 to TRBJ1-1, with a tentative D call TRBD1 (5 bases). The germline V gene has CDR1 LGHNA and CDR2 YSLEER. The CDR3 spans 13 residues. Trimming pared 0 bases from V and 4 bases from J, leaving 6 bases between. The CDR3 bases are TGCGCCAGCAGCCAAGACCAGGGCACTGAAGCTTTCTTT. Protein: CASSQDQGTEAFF.